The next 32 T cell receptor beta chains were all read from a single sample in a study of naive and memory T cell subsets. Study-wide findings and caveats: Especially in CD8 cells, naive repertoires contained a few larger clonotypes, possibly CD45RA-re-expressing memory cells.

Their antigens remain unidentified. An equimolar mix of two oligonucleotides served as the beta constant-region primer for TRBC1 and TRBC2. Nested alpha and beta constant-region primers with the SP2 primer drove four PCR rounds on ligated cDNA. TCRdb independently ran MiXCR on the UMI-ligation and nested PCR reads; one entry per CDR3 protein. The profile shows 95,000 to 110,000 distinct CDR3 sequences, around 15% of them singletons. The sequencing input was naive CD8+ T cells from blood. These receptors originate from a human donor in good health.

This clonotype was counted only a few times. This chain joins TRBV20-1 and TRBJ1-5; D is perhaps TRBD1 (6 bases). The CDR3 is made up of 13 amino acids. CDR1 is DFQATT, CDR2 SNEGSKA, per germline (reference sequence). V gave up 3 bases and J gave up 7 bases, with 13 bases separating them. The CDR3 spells CSASVGARQPQHF. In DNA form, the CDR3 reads TGCAGTGCTAGTGTGGGGGCACGGCAGCCCCAGCATTTT.

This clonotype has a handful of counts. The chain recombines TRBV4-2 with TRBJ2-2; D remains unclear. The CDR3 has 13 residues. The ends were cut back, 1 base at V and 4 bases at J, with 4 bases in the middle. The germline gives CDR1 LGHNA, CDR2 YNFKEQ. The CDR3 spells CASSQGTTGELFF. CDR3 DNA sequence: TGTGCCAGCAGCCAAGGGACCACCGGGGAGCTGTTTTTT.

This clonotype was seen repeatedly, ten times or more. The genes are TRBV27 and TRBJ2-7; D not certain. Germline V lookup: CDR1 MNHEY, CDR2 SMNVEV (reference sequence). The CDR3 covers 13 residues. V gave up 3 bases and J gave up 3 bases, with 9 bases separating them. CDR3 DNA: TGTGCCAGCAGTTTTAACGGTTACTACGAGCAGTACTTC. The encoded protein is CASSFNGYYEQYF.

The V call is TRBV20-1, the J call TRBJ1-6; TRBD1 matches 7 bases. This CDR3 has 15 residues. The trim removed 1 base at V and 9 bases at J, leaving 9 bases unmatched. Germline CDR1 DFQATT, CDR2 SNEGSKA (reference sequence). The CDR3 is CSARAQGEGISPLHF. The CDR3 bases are TGCAGTGCTAGAGCTCAGGGGGAAGGAATTTCACCCCTCCACTTT.

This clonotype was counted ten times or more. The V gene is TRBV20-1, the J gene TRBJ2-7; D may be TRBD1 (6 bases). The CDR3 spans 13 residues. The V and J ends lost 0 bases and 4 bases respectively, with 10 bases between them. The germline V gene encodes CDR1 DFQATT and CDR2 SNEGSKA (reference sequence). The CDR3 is CSAREGAQYEQYF. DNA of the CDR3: TGCAGTGCTAGAGAGGGGGCCCAGTACGAGCAGTACTTC.

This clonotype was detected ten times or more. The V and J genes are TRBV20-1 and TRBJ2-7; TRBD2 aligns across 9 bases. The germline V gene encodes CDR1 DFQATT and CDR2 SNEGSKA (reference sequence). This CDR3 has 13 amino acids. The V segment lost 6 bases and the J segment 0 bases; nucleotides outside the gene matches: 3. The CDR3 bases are TGCAGTGCAGAGCGGGAGGTCTCCTACGAGCAGTACTTC. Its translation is CSAEREVSYEQYF.

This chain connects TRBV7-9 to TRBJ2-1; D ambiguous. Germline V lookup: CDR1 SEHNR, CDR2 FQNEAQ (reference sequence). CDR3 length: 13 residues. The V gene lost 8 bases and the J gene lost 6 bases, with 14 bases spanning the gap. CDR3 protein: CASGDRNTNEQFF. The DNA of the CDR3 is TGTGCCAGCGGCGACCGCAACACCAATGAGCAGTTCTTC.

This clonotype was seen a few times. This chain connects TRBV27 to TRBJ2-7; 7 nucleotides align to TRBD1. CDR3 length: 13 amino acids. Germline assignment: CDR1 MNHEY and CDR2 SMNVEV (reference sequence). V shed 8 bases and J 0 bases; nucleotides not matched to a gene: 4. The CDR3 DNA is TGTGCCAGCCGCCGGACAGGCTCCTACGAGCAGTACTTC. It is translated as CASRRTGSYEQYF.

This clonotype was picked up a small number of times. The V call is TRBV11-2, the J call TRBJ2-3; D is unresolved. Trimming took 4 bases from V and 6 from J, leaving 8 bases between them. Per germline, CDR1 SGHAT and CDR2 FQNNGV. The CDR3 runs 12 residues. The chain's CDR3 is CASSYWADTQYF. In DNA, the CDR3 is TGTGCCAGCAGCTACTGGGCTGATACGCAGTATTTT.

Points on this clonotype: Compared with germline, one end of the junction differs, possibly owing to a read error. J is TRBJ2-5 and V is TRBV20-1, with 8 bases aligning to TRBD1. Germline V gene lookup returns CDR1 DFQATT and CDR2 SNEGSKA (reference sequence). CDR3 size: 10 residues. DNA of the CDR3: TGCAGTGCTTTTCATCGGGGACAGGACTTC. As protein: CSAFHRGQDF.

The CDR3 DNA sequence: TGTGCCAGCAGTCCCCCGGGGTGGGCTAGCGGACACAATGAGCAGTTCTTC. Protein: CASSPPGWASGHNEQFF. The chain recombines TRBV13 with TRBJ2-1; 7 positions agree with TRBD2. The CDR3 covers 17 residues. V shed 6 bases and J 5 bases; nucleotides not matched to a gene: 16. Germline assignment: CDR1 PRHDT and CDR2 FYEKMQ (reference sequence).

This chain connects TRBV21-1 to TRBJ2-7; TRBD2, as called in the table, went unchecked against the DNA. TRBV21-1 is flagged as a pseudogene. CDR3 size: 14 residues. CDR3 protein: CASSKGTVPYEQYF. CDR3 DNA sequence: TGTGCCAGCAGCAAAGGAACAGTCCCCTACGAGCAGTACTTC.

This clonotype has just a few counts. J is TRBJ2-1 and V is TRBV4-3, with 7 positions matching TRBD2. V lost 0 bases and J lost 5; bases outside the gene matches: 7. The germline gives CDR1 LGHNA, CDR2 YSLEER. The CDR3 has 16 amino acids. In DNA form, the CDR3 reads TGCGCCAGCAGCCAAGATCACCAGCGGGGACACAATGAGCAGTTCTTC. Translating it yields CASSQDHQRGHNEQFF.

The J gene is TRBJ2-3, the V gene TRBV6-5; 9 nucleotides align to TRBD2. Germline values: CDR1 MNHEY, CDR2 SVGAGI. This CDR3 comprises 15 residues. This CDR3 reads CALGGAGGKEDTQYF. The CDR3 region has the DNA TGTGCTTTGGGCGGCGCGGGAGGGAAGGAGGATACGCAGTATTTT.

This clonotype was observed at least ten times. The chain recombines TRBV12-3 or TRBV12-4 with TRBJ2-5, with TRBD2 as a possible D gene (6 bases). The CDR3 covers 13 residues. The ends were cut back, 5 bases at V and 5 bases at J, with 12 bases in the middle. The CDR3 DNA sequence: TGTGCCAGCAGTCCCGGGACTGGGGAGACCCAGTACTTC. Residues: CASSPGTGETQYF.

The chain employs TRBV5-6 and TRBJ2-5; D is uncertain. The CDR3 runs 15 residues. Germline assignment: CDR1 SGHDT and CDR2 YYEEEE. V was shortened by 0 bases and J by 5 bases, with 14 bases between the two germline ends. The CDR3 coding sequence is TGTGCCAGCAGCTTGGTAATGCTAATGGGGGAGACCCAGTACTTC. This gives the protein CASSLVMLMGETQYF.

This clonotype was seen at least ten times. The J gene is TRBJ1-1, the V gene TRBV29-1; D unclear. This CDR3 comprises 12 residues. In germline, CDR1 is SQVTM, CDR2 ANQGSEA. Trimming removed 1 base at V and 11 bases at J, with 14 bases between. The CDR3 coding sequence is TGCAGCGTTGAAGCATTGGGAGGGTATGCTTTCTTT. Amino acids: CSVEALGGYAFF.

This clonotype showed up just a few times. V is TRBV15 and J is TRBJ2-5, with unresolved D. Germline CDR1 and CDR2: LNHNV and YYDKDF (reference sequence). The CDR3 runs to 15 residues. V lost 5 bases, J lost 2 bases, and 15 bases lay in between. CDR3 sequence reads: CATSPFDGQQETQYF. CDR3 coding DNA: TGTGCCACCAGCCCGTTCGACGGCCAACAAGAGACCCAGTACTTC.

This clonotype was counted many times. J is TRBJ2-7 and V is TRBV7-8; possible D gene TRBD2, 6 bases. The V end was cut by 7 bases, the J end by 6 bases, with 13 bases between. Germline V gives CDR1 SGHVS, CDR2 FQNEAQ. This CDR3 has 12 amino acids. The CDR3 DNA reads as TGTGCCAGCAACCCACTTAGCGGCGAGCAGTACTTC. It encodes CASNPLSGEQYF. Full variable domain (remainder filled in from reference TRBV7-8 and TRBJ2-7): GAGVSQSPRYKVAKRGQDVALRCDPISGHVSLFWYQQALGQGPEFLTYFQNEAQLDKSGLPSDRFFAERPEGSVSTLKIQRTQQEDSAVYLCASNPLSGEQYFGPGTRLTVT.

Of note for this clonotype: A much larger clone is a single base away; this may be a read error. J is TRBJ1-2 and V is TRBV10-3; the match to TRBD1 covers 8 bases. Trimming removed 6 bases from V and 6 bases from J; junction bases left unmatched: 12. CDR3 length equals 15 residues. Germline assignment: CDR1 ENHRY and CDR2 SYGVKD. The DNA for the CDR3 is TGTGCCATCAGCTGTCATCCAGGGGGCGGAAATGGCTACACCTTC. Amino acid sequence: CAISCHPGGGNGYTF.

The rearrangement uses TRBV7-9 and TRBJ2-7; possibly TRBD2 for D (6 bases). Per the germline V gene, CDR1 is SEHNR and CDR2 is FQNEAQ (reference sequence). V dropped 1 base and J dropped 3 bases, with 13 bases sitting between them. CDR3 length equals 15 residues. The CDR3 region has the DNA TGTGCCAGCAGCTTAGACGGGGGACTGAACTACGAGCAGTACTTC. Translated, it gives CASSLDGGLNYEQYF.

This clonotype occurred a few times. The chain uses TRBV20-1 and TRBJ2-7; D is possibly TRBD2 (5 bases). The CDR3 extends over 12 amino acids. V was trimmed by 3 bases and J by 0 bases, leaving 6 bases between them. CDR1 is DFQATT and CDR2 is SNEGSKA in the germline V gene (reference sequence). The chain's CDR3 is CSASSGSYEQYF. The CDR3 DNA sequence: TGCAGTGCTAGCAGCGGCTCCTACGAGCAGTACTTC.

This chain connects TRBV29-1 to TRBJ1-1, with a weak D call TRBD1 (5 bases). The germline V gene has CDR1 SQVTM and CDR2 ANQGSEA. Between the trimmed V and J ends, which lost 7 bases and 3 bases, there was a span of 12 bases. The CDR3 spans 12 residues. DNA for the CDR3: TGCAGCGGACGACAGAGCTACACTGAAGCTTTCTTT. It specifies CSGRQSYTEAFF. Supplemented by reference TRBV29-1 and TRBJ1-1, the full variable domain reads SAVISQKPSRDICQRGTSLTIQCQVDSQVTMMFWYRQQPGQSLTLIATANQGSEATYESGFVIDKFPISRPNLTFSTLTVSNMSPEDSSIYLCSGRQSYTEAFFGQGTRLTVV.

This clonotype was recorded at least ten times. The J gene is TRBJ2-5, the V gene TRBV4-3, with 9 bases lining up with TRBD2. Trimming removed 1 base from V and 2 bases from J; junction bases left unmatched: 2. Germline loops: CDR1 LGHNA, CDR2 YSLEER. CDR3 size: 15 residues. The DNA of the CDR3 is TGCGCCAGCAGCCAAGGACTAGCGGCGCAAGAGACCCAGTACTTC. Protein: CASSQGLAAQETQYF.

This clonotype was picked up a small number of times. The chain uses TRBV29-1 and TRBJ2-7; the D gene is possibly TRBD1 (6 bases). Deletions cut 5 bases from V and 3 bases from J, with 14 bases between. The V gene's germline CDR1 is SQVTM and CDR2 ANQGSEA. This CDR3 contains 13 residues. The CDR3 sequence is CSVWGPKNYEQYF. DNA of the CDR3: TGCAGCGTTTGGGGGCCAAAGAACTACGAGCAGTACTTC.

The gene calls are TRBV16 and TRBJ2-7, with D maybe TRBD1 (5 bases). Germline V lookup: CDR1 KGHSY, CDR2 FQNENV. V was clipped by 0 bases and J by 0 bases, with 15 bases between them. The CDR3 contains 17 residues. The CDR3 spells CASSQSETVVSSYEQYF. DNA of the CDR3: TGTGCCAGCAGCCAATCTGAGACAGTAGTTAGCTCCTACGAGCAGTACTTC. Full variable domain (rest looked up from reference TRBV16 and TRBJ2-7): GEEVAQTPKHLVRGEGQKAKLYCAPIKGHSYVFWYQQVLKNEFKFLISFQNENVFDETGMPKERFSAKCLPNSPCSLEIQATKLEDSAVYFCASSQSETVVSSYEQYFGPGTRLTVT.

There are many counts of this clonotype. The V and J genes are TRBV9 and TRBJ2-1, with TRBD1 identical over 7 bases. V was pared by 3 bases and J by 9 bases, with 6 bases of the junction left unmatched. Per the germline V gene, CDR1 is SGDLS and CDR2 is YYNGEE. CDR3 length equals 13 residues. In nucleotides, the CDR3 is TGTGCCAGCAGCGCCACAGGGGCCGCTGAGCAGTTCTTC. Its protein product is CASSATGAAEQFF. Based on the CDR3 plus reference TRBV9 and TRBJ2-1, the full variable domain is DSGVTQTPKHLITATGQRVTLRCSPRSGDLSVYWYQQSLDQGLQFLIQYYNGEERAKGNILERFSAQQFPDLHSELNLSSLELGDSALYFCASSATGAAEQFFGPGTRLTVL.

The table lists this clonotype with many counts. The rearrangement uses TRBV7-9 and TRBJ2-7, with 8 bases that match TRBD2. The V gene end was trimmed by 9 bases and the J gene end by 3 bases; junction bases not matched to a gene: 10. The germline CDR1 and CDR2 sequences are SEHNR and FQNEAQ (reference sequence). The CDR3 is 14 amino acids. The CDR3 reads CARGISGDYYEQYF. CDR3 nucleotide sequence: TGTGCCAGAGGAATTAGCGGGGACTACTACGAGCAGTACTTC. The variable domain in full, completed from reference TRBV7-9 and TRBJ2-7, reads DTGVSQNPRHKITKRGQNVTFRCDPISEHNRLYWYRQTLGQGPEFLTYFQNEAQLEKSRLLSDRFSAERPKGSFSTLEIQRTEQGDSAMYLCARGISGDYYEQYFGPGTRLTVT.

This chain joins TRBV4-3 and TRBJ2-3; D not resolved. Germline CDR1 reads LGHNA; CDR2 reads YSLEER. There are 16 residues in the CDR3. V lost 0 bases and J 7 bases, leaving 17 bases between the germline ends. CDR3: CASSQDQAGVVYTQYF. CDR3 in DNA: TGCGCCAGCAGCCAAGATCAAGCTGGTGTTGTGTATACGCAGTATTTT.

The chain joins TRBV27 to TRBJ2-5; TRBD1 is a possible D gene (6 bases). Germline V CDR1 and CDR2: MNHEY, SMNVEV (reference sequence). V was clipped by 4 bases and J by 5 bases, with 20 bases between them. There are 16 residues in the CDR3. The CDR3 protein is CASSSTGTPAGETQYF. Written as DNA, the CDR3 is TGTGCCAGCAGTTCTACCGGGACACCCGCTGGGGAGACCCAGTACTTC.

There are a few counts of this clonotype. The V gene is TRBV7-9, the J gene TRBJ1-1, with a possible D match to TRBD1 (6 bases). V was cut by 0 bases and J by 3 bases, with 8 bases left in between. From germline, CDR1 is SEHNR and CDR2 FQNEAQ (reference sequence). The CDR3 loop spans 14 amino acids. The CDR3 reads CASSLAQGYTEAFF. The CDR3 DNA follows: TGTGCCAGCAGCTTAGCGCAGGGGTACACTGAAGCTTTCTTT. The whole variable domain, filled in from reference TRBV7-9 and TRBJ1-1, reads DTGVSQNPRHKITKRGQNVTFRCDPISEHNRLYWYRQTLGQGPEFLTYFQNEAQLEKSRLLSDRFSAERPKGSFSTLEIQRTEQGDSAMYLCASSLAQGYTEAFFGQGTRLTVV.

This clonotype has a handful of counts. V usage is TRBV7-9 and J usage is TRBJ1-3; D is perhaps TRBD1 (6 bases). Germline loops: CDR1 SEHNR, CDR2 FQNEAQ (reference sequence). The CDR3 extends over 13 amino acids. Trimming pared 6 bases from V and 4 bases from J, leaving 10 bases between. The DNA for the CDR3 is TGTGCCAGCAGAGGGGGTTCCGGAAACACCATATATTTT. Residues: CASRGGSGNTIYF.